These T cell receptor beta chains were read from a single sample in a study of neurological immune-mediated disorders. One entry per CDR3 protein, called by TCRdb with MiXCR from the 5' RACE reads. Of tens of thousands of distinct CDR3 sequences in the sample, around an eighth were seen once. The sequencing input was PBMCs. The source of these receptors is a woman aged 45-60 years in good health. The CDR3 runs from the conserved cysteine through the conserved F or W. Fields, in order: clone size, V gene, J gene, D gene, CDR3 DNA, CDR3 protein. The D gene is left open where the match is weak. Only part of the rows carry a size: once, few, many, or a class if the clone is expanded.

>many|TRBV14|TRBJ1-2|-
TGTGCCAGCAGCCAAGTGGAAGTGCCTTATGGCTACACCTTC
CASSQVEVPYGYTF
>many|TRBV5-1|TRBJ2-7|TRBD1
TGCGCCAGCAGCCCTCAAGGGACAGCAACCTACGAGCAGTACTTC
CASSPQGTATYEQYF
>many|TRBV6-5|TRBJ2-3|TRBD2
TGTGCCAGCAGACGCTGGGGGGGGGGCACAGATACGCAGTATTTT
CASRRWGGGTDTQYF
>many|TRBV5-1|TRBJ2-1|-
TGCGCCAGCAGCTTGGACGGGGCTCCAACCTACAATGAGCAGTTCTTC
CASSLDGAPTYNEQFF
>once|TRBV7-6|TRBJ2-5|-
TGTGCCATCAGCTCTTACCAAGAGACCCAGTACTTC
CAISSYQETQYF
>many|TRBV3-1|TRBJ2-7|TRBD2
TGTGCCAGCAGCCTTAGCGGGGGGATCGAGCAGTACTTC
CASSLSGGIEQYF
>-|TRBV20-1|TRBJ2-1|TRBD2
TGCAGTGCTCTCGGGACTAGCATCCATGAGCAGTTCTTC
CSALGTSIHEQFF
>many|TRBV20-1|TRBJ1-2|-
TGCAGTGCTCGAGGGAGAGCTAACTATGGCTACACCTTC
CSARGRANYGYTF
>many|TRBV6-1|TRBJ1-6|-
TGTGCCAGCCTCCTAACAGGGAGAAATTCACCCCTCCACTTT
CASLLTGRNSPLHF
>many|TRBV20-1|TRBJ1-2|-
TGCAGTGCTAGAATAAATAACTATGGCTACACCTTC
CSARINNYGYTF
>many|TRBV12-3/TRBV12-4|TRBJ1-1|-
TGTGCCAGCAGTAGGACGGCAAACACTGAAGCTTTCTTT
CASSRTANTEAFF
>few|TRBV28|TRBJ1-6|-
TGTGCCAGCAGGGGGACCGGGGCCTATAATTCACCCCTCCACTTT
CASRGTGAYNSPLHF
>-|TRBV6-6|TRBJ2-2|-
TGTGCCAGCAGTTACTTCCTACAGACCGGGGAGCTGTTTTTT
CASSYFLQTGELFF
>medium-sized|TRBV6-2/TRBV6-3|TRBJ2-1|-
TGTGCCAGCAGCAACACCGGGACAACTTGGCAGTTCTTC
CASSNTGTTWQFF
>many|TRBV7-9|TRBJ2-1|-
TGTGCCAGCAGCGCCCGAGCCCTTTTTGAGCAGTTCTTC
CASSARALFEQFF
>many|TRBV28|TRBJ1-6|-
TGTGCCAGCAGTTTGGGGTCCGGGGGAGTCGGTTCACCCCTCCACTTT
CASSLGSGGVGSPLHF
>many|TRBV28|TRBJ2-1|-
TGTGCCAGCAGCTATTTAGGACTTGAGACGTTCTTC
CASSYLGLETFF
>many|TRBV29-1|TRBJ2-7|-
TGCAGCGTTGGCCCCAGGGCCTCCTACGAGCAGTACTTC
CSVGPRASYEQYF
>many|TRBV12-3/TRBV12-4|TRBJ2-3|TRBD2
TGTGCCAGCAGTTTACGACTAGCGGGAGCCACAGATACGCAGTATTTT
CASSLRLAGATDTQYF
>many|TRBV29-1|TRBJ1-1|-
TGCAGCGCCCTAGGGGAGGGCCGGAACACTGAAGCTTTCTTT
CSALGEGRNTEAFF
>many|TRBV4-1|TRBJ2-5|TRBD2
TGCGCCAGCAGCCAATTCACCGGGACTAGCGACGTAGAGACCCAGTACTTC
CASSQFTGTSDVETQYF
>-|TRBV20-1|TRBJ2-3|-
TGCAGTGCTGTACTAGCTGGGGTAACAGATACGCAGTATTTT
CSAVLAGVTDTQYF
>many|TRBV20-1|TRBJ1-1|-
TGCAGTGCCCCCAAGGTGAACACTGAAGCTTTCTTT
CSAPKVNTEAFF
>once|TRBV20-1|TRBJ1-5|TRBD1
TGCAGTGCTAGTCCTCAGGACAGGGGAAATCAATCCCAGCATTTT
CSASPQDRGNQSQHF
>many|TRBV12-3/TRBV12-4|TRBJ1-5|TRBD1
TGTGCCAGCAGTTTGGGACAGGTTAGCAATCAGCCCCAGCATTTT
CASSLGQVSNQPQHF
>many|TRBV12-3/TRBV12-4|TRBJ2-3|TRBD2
TGTGCCAGCAGTTTATCCCGGGGCGGGGGGGCGGGAGATACGCAGTATTTT
CASSLSRGGGAGDTQYF
>many|TRBV2|TRBJ2-5|TRBD1
TGTGCCAGCAAGGGACAGGTCAAAGAGACCCAGTACTTC
CASKGQVKETQYF
>many|TRBV7-2|TRBJ1-4|-
TGTGCCAGCAAGGCACAGGCAACTAATGAAAAACTGTTTTTT
CASKAQATNEKLFF
>once|TRBV5-5|TRBJ1-5|-
TGTGCCAGCAGCTTGGCCAGAGATGGTCCCCAGAATTTT
CASSLARDGPQNF
>many|TRBV5-1|TRBJ2-5|TRBD1
TGCGCCAGCCGAGGGGGCACTTGGGAGACCCAGTACTTC
CASRGGTWETQYF
>many|TRBV7-2|TRBJ1-5|-
TGTGCCAGCAGCTTAAGGCCCGGCCAGGGCGGTCAGCCCCAGCATTTT
CASSLRPGQGGQPQHF
>few|TRBV7-6|TRBJ2-1|TRBD2
TGTGCCAGCAGTTCCCAGACTAGCGGGGCCTACAATGAGCAGTTCTTC
CASSSQTSGAYNEQFF
>many|TRBV5-1|TRBJ1-3|-
TGCGCCAGCAGCCGGGAGTCGGGTGATGGAAACACCATATATTTT
CASSRESGDGNTIYF
>many|TRBV11-2|TRBJ2-1|-
TGTGCCAGCAATCAGAAGGAGGGCCGTAATGAGCAGTTCTTC
CASNQKEGRNEQFF
>many|TRBV20-1|TRBJ2-1|-
TGCAGTGCTAGCCGGGCTACTACCGTGGAGCAGTTCTTC
CSASRATTVEQFF
>-|TRBV5-1|TRBJ2-3|-
TGCGCCAGCATCGGGCTAGATACAGATACGCAGTATTTT
CASIGLDTDTQYF
>many|TRBV5-1|TRBJ2-1|-
TGCGCCAGCAGCTTGGTAGTCTCTAGTCAGGGGCATGAGCAGTTCTTC
CASSLVVSSQGHEQFF
>-|TRBV10-3|TRBJ1-2|-
TGTGCCATCAGGAATCAGGGTGTGGACTATGGCTACACCTTC
CAIRNQGVDYGYTF
>once|TRBV20-1|TRBJ1-1|-
TGCAGTGCTCGATTGGGGAGATATACTGAAGCTTTCTTT
CSARLGRYTEAFF
>many|TRBV28|TRBJ2-1|-
TGTGCCAGCAGTACACATAGCCGGGCAGGGGGGTCCCCTCTCTACAATGAGCAGTTCTTC
CASSTHSRAGGSPLYNEQFF
>many|TRBV5-1|TRBJ2-5|TRBD2
TGCGCCAGCAGCTTGGTGGACGGGAGGTCTCAAGAGACCCAGTACTTC
CASSLVDGRSQETQYF
>many|TRBV20-1|TRBJ2-5|TRBD1
TGCAGTGCAACGACGACAGGGGGCGGGGAGACCCAGTACTTC
CSATTTGGGETQYF
>few|TRBV5-1|TRBJ2-7|TRBD2
TGCGCCAGCAGCCCCTCTAGCGGGAGCGGCGAGCAGTACTTC
CASSPSSGSGEQYF
>few|TRBV28|TRBJ2-7|TRBD2
TGTGCCAGCAGTCTCCGAGGACTAGCGGGGAACTACGAGCAGTACTTC
CASSLRGLAGNYEQYF
>many|TRBV5-1|TRBJ2-3|TRBD2
TGCGCCAGCAGCACGACTAGCGGCAGCACAGATACGCAGTATTTT
CASSTTSGSTDTQYF
>-|TRBV12-3/TRBV12-4|TRBJ2-3|TRBD2
TGTACCAGCAGTTTTAGCGGGGGAGCGAATATGCAGTATTTT
CTSSFSGGANMQYF
>many|TRBV6-5|TRBJ1-3|-
TGTGCCAGCAGTCTAACCGCTGGAAACACCATATATTTT
CASSLTAGNTIYF
>many|TRBV12-3/TRBV12-4|TRBJ1-2|TRBD1
TGTGCCAGCAGCAACAGGGGGCAAGGATATGGCTACACCTTC
CASSNRGQGYGYTF
>many|TRBV20-1|TRBJ2-7|TRBD2
TGCAGTAAGCGGGGGAGATCCTACGAGCAGTACTTC
CSKRGRSYEQYF
>many|TRBV28|TRBJ1-5|TRBD1
TGTGCCAGCAGCCCAATTGACAGGGTCGGTCAGCCCCAGCATTTT
CASSPIDRVGQPQHF
>many|TRBV6-4|TRBJ2-2|-
TGTGCCAGCAGTGTCGAGGAGACCGGGGAGCTGTTTTTT
CASSVEETGELFF
>-|TRBV15|TRBJ1-1|-
TGTGCCACCAGCAGCCCCTTAGGAGAGGGGAACACTGAAGCTTTCTTT
CATSSPLGEGNTEAFF
>many|TRBV20-1|TRBJ2-1|-
TGCAGTGCTAGAGATATGACTAGTCGGGTGAACTACAATGAGCAGTTCTTC
CSARDMTSRVNYNEQFF
>many|TRBV28|TRBJ1-4|-
TGTGCCAGCAGTTCCTTACATGAAAAACTGTTTTTT
CASSSLHEKLFF